Below, 14 T cell receptor beta chains from the same sample are listed, as sequenced in a study of cytomegalovirus exposure and HLA in healthy donors. The PCR contained 60 Vbeta and 13 Jbeta primers. The assay was immunoSEQ multiplex PCR, and TCRdb's table has in-frame clones only and misses some. The top ten clones hold 0.5% to 0.85% of a sample with some 150,000 clones, 75% to 80% of them seen once. The material sequenced was PBMCs. Receptors were obtained from a male donor in good health and CMV-seronegative.

The J gene is TRBJ1-6, the V gene TRBV6-6, with 7 bases identical to TRBD1. The trim removed 6 bases at V and 0 bases at J, leaving 2 bases unmatched. Germline V gives CDR1 MNHNY, CDR2 SVGAGI (reference sequence). The CDR3 has 15 residues. The CDR3 here is CASRHRGSYNSPLHF. Here the CDR3 DNA reads TGTGCCAGCAGGCACAGGGGCTCCTATAATTCACCCCTCCACTTT.

This rearrangement joins TRBV25-1 to TRBJ2-7; a weak D match, TRBD1 (5 bases). The CDR3 runs 14 residues. V gave up 0 bases and J gave up 2 bases, with 8 bases separating them. CDR1 and CDR2 (germline): MGHDK, SYGVNS. CDR3 protein: CASSEYQDTYEQYF. The CDR3 nucleotides read TGTGCCAGCAGTGAATATCAGGACACCTACGAGCAGTACTTC.

This clone was recorded a few times. The chain links TRBV7-6 to TRBJ2-2, with D possibly TRBD1 on 6 matching bases. CDR1 is SGHVS and CDR2 is FNYEAQ in the germline V gene. The CDR3 is 15 residues long. V was trimmed by 2 bases and J by 4 bases, leaving 11 bases between them. The DNA of the CDR3 is TGTGCCAGCAGCTTACAGGGGTCGGCCACCGGGGAGCTGTTTTTT. Protein: CASSLQGSATGELFF.

The chain couples TRBV9 to TRBJ2-5; 7 bases map to TRBD2. The CDR3 spans 13 residues. Germline trimming cut 2 bases from V and 4 bases from J; bases unmatched to any gene: 2. Germline-derived CDR1 and CDR2 are SGDLS and YYNGEE. The DNA of the CDR3 is TGTGCCAGCAGCGTCCGACTAGCAGAGACCCAGTACTTC. Translated, it gives CASSVRLAETQYF.

The chain recombines TRBV18 with TRBJ2-7, with 7 bases aligning to TRBD1. V shed 5 bases and J 3 bases; nucleotides not matched to a gene: 10. Germline values: CDR1 KGHSH, CDR2 LQKENI. The CDR3 is made up of 15 amino acids. CDR3 sequence: CASSKEGQSLYEQYF. The CDR3 DNA reads as TGTGCCAGCTCAAAAGAGGGACAGAGCCTCTACGAGCAGTACTTC.

V usage is TRBV4-3 and J usage is TRBJ1-5; the match to TRBD1 covers 8 bases. Germline CDR1 reads LGHNA; CDR2 reads YSLEER. CDR3 length equals 16 residues. J was trimmed by 2 bases and V by 3 bases; bases with no gene match: 6. The CDR3 spells CASSQGQGAGNQPQHF. The CDR3 DNA reads TGCGCCAGCAGCCAGGGTCAGGGGGCAGGCAATCAGCCCCAGCATTTT.

The chain joins TRBV19 to TRBJ2-7; 10 nucleotides agree with TRBD2. Germline values: CDR1 LNHDA, CDR2 SQIVND (reference sequence). The CDR3 runs 14 residues. The trim removed 1 base at V and 5 bases at J, leaving 2 bases unmatched. CDR3: CASSIASGRDEQYF. CDR3 DNA: TGTGCCAGTAGTATAGCTAGCGGGAGAGACGAGCAGTACTTC.

Details on this clone: Other DNA sequences within the sample encode an identical CDR3. This chain connects TRBV5-6 to TRBJ1-1; D gene unclear. The CDR3 has 13 amino acids. The ends were cut back, 5 bases at V and 1 base at J, with 9 bases in the middle. The germline V gene has CDR1 SGHDT and CDR2 YYEEEE. CDR3 nucleotides: TGTGCCAGCAGTTGGGCTCCGAACACTGAAGCTTTCTTT. Translating gives CASSWAPNTEAFF.

This rearrangement joins TRBV19 to TRBJ2-7, with D hard to call. CDR1 and CDR2 from the germline V gene are LNHDA and SQIVND (reference sequence). Deletions cut 5 bases from V and 2 bases from J, with 10 bases between. CDR3 length equals 13 residues. The CDR3 here is CASSLRITYEQYF. CDR3 DNA sequence: TGTGCCAGTAGTCTCAGGATAACCTACGAGCAGTACTTC.

The chain links TRBV6-6 to TRBJ2-4; TRBD1 might be the D (6 bases). Deletions cut 9 bases from V and 9 bases from J, with 18 bases between. Germline values: CDR1 MNHNY, CDR2 SVGAGI (reference sequence). The CDR3 has 13 residues. CDR3 coding DNA: TGTGCCAGTTCATTGAGGGACATTAGCATTCAGTACTTC. It codes for CASSLRDISIQYF.

The rearrangement uses TRBV7-9 and TRBJ2-3; 7 nucleotides agree with TRBD1. J gave up 5 bases and V 7 bases, and 6 bases lay outside the gene matches. The germline CDR1 and CDR2 sequences are SEHNR and FQNEAQ (reference sequence). This CDR3 has 13 residues. CDR3 amino acids: CASNDRELDTQYF. The CDR3 DNA reads as TGTGCCAGCAACGACAGGGAACTAGATACGCAGTATTTT.

The J gene is TRBJ1-1, the V gene TRBV30; TRBD1 agrees at 8 bases. J was trimmed by 11 bases and V by 5 bases; bases with no gene match: 7. This CDR3 comprises 11 residues. CDR1 GTSNPN and CDR2 SVGIG come from the germline V gene (reference sequence). In DNA form, the CDR3 reads TGTGCCTGGGTCAGGGGGCGCGGGGCTTTCTTT. Amino acid sequence: CAWVRGRGAFF.

V and J are TRBV18 and TRBJ2-5; 9 bases agree with TRBD2. Near its end, the DNA agrees better with TRBJ2-7, so the J call may be wrong. The V gene's germline CDR1 is KGHSH and CDR2 LQKENI. The CDR3 has 16 residues. The CDR3 loop is CASSPRGTSRVYEQYF. CDR3 DNA sequence: TGTGCCAGCTCACCACGAGGGACTAGCAGGGTCTACGAGCAGTACTTC.

The rearrangement uses TRBV10-3 and TRBJ2-1; no firm D call. The V gene lost 6 bases and the J gene lost 0 bases, with 6 bases spanning the gap. The CDR3 is made up of 13 amino acids. The V gene's germline CDR1 is ENHRY and CDR2 SYGVKD. CDR3 loop: CAIRLSSYNEQFF. The CDR3 region has the DNA TGTGCCATCAGGCTGAGCTCCTACAATGAGCAGTTCTTC.